One and the same sample provided the 10 T cell receptor beta chains below, sequenced in a study of glioma-infiltrating T cells (dated by TCRdb to about 2016). Data came from an Illumina MiSeq. TCR alpha and beta CDR3 regions were amplified with the iRepertoire nested amplicon-rescue multiplex PCR (arm-PCR) platform from RNA. TCRdb passed the public sequencing reads through fastp at Q25 and MiXCR, retaining productive beta sequences. One record per CDR3 amino acid sequence lists the most common genes and DNA. This sample lists 90,000 to 110,000 distinct CDR3 sequences; less than 30% were detected once. Of the sample, about a third is held by the ten largest clones. Sequencing used glioma tissue, nonneoplastic brain tissue, or PBMCs (not recorded which). All receptors derive from a human donor with low-grade glioma or glioblastoma, undergoing nonglioma brain surgery, or in good health (not recorded which).

This clonotype was found once. This sequence joins TRBV29-1 and TRBJ2-7; D is ambiguous. The CDR3 sequence is 10 residues long. V lost 7 bases and J 3 bases, leaving 7 bases between the germline ends. Germline-derived CDR1 and CDR2 are SQVTM and ANQGSEA. The CDR3 region is CSANNYEQYF. CDR3 nucleotide sequence: TGCAGCGCAAATAACTACGAGCAGTACTTC.

This clonotype was seen just once. This sequence joins TRBV28 and TRBJ1-6; D not resolved. In germline, CDR1 is MDHEN, CDR2 SYDVKM. Trimming pared 6 bases from V and 13 bases from J, leaving 22 bases between. This CDR3 is built from 15 residues. The CDR3 is CASSLFRYSNQPLHF. DNA of the CDR3: TGTGCCAGCAGCTTGTTTAGGTATAGCAATCAGCCCCTCCACTTT. Based on the CDR3 plus reference TRBV28 and TRBJ1-6, the full variable domain is DVKVTQSSRYLVKRTGEKVFLECVQDMDHENMFWYRQDPGLGLRLIYFSYDVKMKEKGDIPEGYSVSREKKERFSLILESASTNQTSMYLCASSLFRYSNQPLHFGNGTRLTVT.

At least ten counts were recorded for this clonotype. V and J are TRBV7-3 and TRBJ2-1; unclear D gene. Germline CDR1 reads SGHTA; CDR2 reads FQGTGA. The germline V and J ends were trimmed by 5 bases and 7 bases, with 21 bases remaining between them. CDR3 length: 16 amino acids. The CDR3: CASSTNGGPGWNEQFF. CDR3 bases: TGTGCCAGCAGCACAAACGGCGGCCCTGGGTGGAATGAGCAGTTCTTC.

V and J are TRBV5-5 and TRBJ2-2; 9 nucleotides align to TRBD1. Germline V gives CDR1 SGHKS, CDR2 YYEKEE (reference sequence). The CDR3 consists of 15 residues. Trimming removed 4 bases from V and 7 bases from J; junction bases left unmatched: 8. CDR3 nucleotide sequence: TGTGCCAGCAGCAGCGGACAGGGGCGGGTCGGGGAGCTGTTTTTT. Its translation: CASSSGQGRVGELFF. Using reference TRBV5-5 and TRBJ2-2 for the parts outside the CDR3, the full variable domain is DAGVTQSPTHLIKTRGQQVTLRCSPISGHKSVSWYQQVLGQGPQFIFQYYEKEERGRGNFPDRFSARQFPNYSSELNVNALLLGDSALYLCASSSGQGRVGELFFGEGSRLTVL.

This clonotype was counted many times. The V call is TRBV18, the J call TRBJ2-3, with 11 bases that match TRBD1. The CDR3 has 15 amino acids. V gave up 3 bases and J gave up 7 bases; unmatched junction bases: 6. Germline V gene sequence: CDR1 KGHSH, CDR2 LQKENI. The CDR3 DNA sequence: TGTGCCAGCTCACCGTGGACAGGGGGCGAAAATACGCAGTATTTT. This encodes CASSPWTGGENTQYF.

This clonotype appeared many times. This chain links TRBV2 with TRBJ1-1; 7 bases fit TRBD1. Unmatched junction bases numbered 3, after V lost 3 bases and J lost 5 bases. Germline loops: CDR1 SNHLY, CDR2 FYNNEI. The CDR3 runs 13 residues. CDR3 protein: CASSDRGRTEAFF. CDR3 nucleotides: TGTGCCAGCAGTGACAGGGGGAGGACTGAAGCTTTCTTT.

This clonotype was seen repeatedly, ten times or more. The chain combines TRBV29-1 with TRBJ1-2; 7 nucleotides agree with TRBD1. The CDR3 is 13 residues long. V lost 5 bases to trimming and J lost 5 bases; unmatched junction nucleotides: 8. Looked up from germline, CDR1 is SQVTM and CDR2 is ANQGSEA. The DNA of the CDR3 is TGCAGCGTTTCTCCCGGGACAGATTATGGCTACACCTTC. Translated, it gives CSVSPGTDYGYTF.

This clonotype was found a few times. The gene calls are TRBV5-4 and TRBJ2-7, with 10 positions matching TRBD2. CDR3 length: 15 amino acids. Germline CDR1 is SGHNT and CDR2 is YYREEE (reference sequence). V lost 6 bases and J lost 5; bases outside the gene matches: 11. CDR3 protein: CASTSISGRRNEQYF. CDR3 nucleotide sequence: TGTGCCAGCACCTCTATTAGCGGGAGGAGGAACGAGCAGTACTTC.

This clonotype was observed at least ten times. The chain uses TRBV7-9 and TRBJ2-1; no reliable D call. Germline loops: CDR1 SEHNR, CDR2 FQNEAQ (reference sequence). The CDR3 covers 12 residues. V was trimmed by 2 bases and J by 4 bases, leaving 3 bases between them. CDR3 DNA sequence: TGTGCCAGCAGCTTAAGGTACAATGAGCAGTTCTTC. Its translation: CASSLRYNEQFF.

There are many counts of this clonotype. The V and J genes are TRBV6-1 and TRBJ2-3; D is perhaps TRBD2 (7 bases). This CDR3 has 16 amino acids. V was pared by 6 bases and J by 0 bases, with 16 bases between. Per the germline V gene, CDR1 is MNHNS and CDR2 is SASEGT. The CDR3: CASRRTRGSSTDTQYF. In nucleotides, the CDR3 is TGTGCCAGCAGAAGGACTAGGGGGTCGAGCACAGATACGCAGTATTTT.